The clone carrying this T cell receptor (beta chain) has a handful of counts. Its target is unknown. This CDR3 is 16 amino acids long. The record originates from a study of T-cell memory formation after mild COVID-19. The wider study: Across donors, TCR clusters were largely donor specific.

Study results and caveats: Shrinking CD4+ clones were chiefly CM and EM; CD8+ ones were chiefly EMRA. Contracting clones, day 15 to 85, had balanced CD4/CD8, and later expanders favored CD4+.

The 5'RACE method, run with constant-segment primers, produced TCR alpha and TCR beta cDNA libraries (carrying sample barcodes and UMIs). One entry per CDR3 protein results from TCRdb running MiXCR on the 5' RACE reads. This table has fewer than 650,000 distinct CDR3 sequences, roughly 21% appearing once. The J gene is TRBJ1-2, the V gene TRBV21-1; the table's D gene call, TRBD1, was not cross checked with the DNA. TRBV21-1 is annotated as a pseudogene. Sequenced sample: PBMCs or a T cell subset sorted from them (not recorded which). The origin of this receptor is an adult woman who had mild COVID-19 (a few samples of this study predate the infection). Cell type and time point are not known. In DNA, the CDR3 is TGTGCCAGCAGCGACGAAACCGGGGGACAAAACTATGGCTACACCTTC. This gives the protein CASSDETGGQNYGYTF.